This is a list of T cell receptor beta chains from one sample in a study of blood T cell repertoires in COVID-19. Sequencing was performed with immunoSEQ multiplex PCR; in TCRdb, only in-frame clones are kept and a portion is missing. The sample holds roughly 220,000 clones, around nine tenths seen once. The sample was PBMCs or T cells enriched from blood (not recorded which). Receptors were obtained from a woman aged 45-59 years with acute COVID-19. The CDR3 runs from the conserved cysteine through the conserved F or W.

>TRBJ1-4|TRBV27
CASSLLAGDEKLFF
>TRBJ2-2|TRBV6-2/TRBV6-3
CASSRLAGNTGELFF
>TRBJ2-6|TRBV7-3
CASSNGGANVLTF
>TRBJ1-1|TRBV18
CASSPRGPILNTEAFF
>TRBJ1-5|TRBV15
CATSRAPRDQPQHF
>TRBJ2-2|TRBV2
CASSAEGIAGELFF
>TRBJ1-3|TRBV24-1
CATSDAPGNTIYF
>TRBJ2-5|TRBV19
CASSVGLAGETQYF
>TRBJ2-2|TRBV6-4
CASRRQATDTGELFF
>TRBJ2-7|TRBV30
CAWSQGIGQYF
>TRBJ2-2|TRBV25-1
CASSFSGRANTGELFF
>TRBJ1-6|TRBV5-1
CASSLSSSYNSPLHF
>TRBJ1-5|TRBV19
CASSIDSRDQPQHF
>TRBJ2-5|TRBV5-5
CASSLGANQETQYF
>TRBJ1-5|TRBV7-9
CASSLVSSWRMHF
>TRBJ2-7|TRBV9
CASSVGLAGGGEQYF
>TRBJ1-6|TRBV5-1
CASSARRRRDNSPLHF
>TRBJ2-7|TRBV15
CATSRGQASSYEQYF
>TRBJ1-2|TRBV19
CASSPRTAYGYTF
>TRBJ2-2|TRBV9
CASSLRLAYTGELFF
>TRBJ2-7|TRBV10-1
CASSDRGHEQYF
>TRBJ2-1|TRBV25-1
CASSQGLFYNEQFF
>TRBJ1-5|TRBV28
CASSSQGHNQPQHF
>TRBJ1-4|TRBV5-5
CASSLDTGGVEKLFF
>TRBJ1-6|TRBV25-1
CASRGPGQYNSPLHF
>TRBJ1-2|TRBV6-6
CASRTNWDRVYGYTF
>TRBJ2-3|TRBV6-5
CASSYDDQGADTQYF
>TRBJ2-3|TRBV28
CASRGRRTDTQYF
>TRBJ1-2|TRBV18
CASSPLDRNVNYGYTF
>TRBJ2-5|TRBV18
CASSPGSRVGTQYF
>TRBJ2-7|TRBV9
CASSPSGASTYEQYF
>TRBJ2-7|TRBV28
CASSSGLGRYF
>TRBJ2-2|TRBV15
CATSRGLAEDPNTGELFF
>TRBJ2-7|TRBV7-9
CASSSQGTPYEQYF
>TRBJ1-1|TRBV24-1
CATSDSLKNTEAFF
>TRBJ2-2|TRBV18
CASSPLGLRGTGELFF
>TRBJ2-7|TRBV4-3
CASSQEIVGQGAYEQYF
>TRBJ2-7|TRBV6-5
CASSYSFGQGLEQYF
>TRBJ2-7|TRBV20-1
CSVWTPYEQYF
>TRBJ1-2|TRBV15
CATSRDLLDRLSGYTF
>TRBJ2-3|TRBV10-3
CAISSTSAHTDTQYF
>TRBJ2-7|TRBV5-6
CASTSWDRQVYEQYF
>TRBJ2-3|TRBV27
CASCNVNSGTDTQYF
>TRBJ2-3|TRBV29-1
CSVAPSGRDTQYF
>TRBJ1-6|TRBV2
CASRDSYSPLHF
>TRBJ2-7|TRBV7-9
CASSLTSGRVHEQYF
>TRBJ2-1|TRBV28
CASSLASDWLAGGSSYNEQFF
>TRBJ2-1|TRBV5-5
CASSLRAGGNEQFF
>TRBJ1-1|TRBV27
CASSFSSLNTEAFF
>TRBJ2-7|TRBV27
CASSLRTGGEQYF
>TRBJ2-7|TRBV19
CASKRGEGTYEQYF
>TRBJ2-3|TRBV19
CASSRLAGVTDTQYF
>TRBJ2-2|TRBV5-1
CASSTGRTGELFF
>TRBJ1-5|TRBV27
CASSSGGQPQHF
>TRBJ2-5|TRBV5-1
CASSLLGTSGETQYF
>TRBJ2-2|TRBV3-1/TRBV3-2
CASSHIRTGELFF
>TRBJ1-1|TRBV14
CASSGQGALNTEAFF